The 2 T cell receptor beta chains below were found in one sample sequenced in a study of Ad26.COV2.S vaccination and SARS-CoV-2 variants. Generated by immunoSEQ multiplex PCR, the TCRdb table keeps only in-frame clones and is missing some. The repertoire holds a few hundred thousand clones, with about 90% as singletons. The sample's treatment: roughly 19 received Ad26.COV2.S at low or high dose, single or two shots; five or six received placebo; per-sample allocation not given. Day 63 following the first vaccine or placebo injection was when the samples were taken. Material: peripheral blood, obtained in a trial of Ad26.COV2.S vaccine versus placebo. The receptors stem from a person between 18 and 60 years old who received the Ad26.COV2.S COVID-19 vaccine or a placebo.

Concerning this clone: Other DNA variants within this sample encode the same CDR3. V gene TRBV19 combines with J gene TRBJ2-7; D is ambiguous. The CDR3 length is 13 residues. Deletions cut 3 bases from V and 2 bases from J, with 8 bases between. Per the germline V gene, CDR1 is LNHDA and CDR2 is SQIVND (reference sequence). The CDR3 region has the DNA TGTGCCAGTAGTATTCAAGGTCCCTACGAGCAGTACTTC. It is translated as CASSIQGPYEQYF.

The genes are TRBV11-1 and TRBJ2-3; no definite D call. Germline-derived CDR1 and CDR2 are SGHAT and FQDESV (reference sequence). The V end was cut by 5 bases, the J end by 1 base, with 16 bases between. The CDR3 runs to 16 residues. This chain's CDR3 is CASSTGPRKGTDTQYF. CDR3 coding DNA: TGTGCCAGCAGCACCGGGCCCAGGAAGGGCACAGATACGCAGTATTTT. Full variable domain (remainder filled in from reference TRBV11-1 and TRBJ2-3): EAEVAQSPRYKITEKSQAVAFWCDPISGHATLYWYRQILGQGPELLVQFQDESVVDDSQLPKDRFSAERLKGVDSTLKIQPAELGDSAMYLCASSTGPRKGTDTQYFGPGTRLTVL.